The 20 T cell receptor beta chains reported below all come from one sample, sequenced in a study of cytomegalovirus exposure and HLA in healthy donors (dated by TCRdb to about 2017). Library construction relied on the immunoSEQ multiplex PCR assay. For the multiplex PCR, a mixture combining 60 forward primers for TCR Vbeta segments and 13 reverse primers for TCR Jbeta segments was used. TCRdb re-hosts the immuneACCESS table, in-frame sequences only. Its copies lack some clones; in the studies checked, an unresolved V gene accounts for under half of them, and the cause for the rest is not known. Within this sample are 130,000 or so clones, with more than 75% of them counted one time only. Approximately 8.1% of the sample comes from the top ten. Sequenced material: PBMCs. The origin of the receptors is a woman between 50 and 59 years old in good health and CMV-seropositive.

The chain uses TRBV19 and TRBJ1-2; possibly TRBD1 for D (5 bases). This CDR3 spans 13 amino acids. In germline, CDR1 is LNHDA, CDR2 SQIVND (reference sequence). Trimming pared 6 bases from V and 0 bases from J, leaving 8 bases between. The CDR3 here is CASRGEANYGYTF. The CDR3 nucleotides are TGTGCCAGTAGAGGGGAAGCTAACTATGGCTACACCTTC.

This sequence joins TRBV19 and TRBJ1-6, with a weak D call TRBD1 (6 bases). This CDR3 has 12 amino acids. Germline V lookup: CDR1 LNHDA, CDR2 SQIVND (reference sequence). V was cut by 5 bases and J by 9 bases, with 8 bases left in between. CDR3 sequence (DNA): TGTGCCAGTAGTGACAGGAGTTCACCCCTCCACTTT. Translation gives CASSDRSSPLHF.

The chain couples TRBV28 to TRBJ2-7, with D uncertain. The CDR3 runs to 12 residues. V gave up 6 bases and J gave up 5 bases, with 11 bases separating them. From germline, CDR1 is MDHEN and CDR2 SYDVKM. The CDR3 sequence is CASRQSVNEQYF. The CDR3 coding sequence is TGTGCCAGCAGGCAATCAGTAAACGAGCAGTACTTC.

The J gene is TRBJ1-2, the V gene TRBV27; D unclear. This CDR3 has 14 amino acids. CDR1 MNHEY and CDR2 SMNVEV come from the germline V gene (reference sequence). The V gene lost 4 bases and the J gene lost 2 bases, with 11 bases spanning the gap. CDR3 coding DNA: TGTGCCAGCAGTTACTCGGGGTGGAACTATGGCTACACCTTC. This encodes CASSYSGWNYGYTF.

For the CDR3, the DNA is TGTGCCAGCAGCGTAGAATCAGGGGGCCCCTATGGCTACACCTTC. It specifies CASSVESGGPYGYTF. The chain links TRBV9 to TRBJ1-2, with 8 bases lining up with TRBD1. The germline CDR1 and CDR2 sequences are SGDLS and YYNGEE. The CDR3 consists of 15 residues. V shed 0 bases, J shed 4 bases, and the junction held 5 bases outside the gene matches.

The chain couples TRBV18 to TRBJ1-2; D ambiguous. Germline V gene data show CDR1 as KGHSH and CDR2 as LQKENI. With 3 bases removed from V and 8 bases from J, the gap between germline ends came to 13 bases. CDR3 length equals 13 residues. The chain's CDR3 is CASSPGEVRGYTF. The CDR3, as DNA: TGTGCCAGCTCACCCGGGGAAGTGCGGGGCTACACCTTC.

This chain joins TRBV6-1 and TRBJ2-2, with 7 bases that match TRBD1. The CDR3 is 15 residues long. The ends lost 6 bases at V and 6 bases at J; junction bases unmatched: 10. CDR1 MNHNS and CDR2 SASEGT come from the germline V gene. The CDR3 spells CASSRQGPSPGELFF. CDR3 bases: TGTGCCAGCAGCAGACAGGGTCCGAGTCCCGGGGAGCTGTTTTTT.

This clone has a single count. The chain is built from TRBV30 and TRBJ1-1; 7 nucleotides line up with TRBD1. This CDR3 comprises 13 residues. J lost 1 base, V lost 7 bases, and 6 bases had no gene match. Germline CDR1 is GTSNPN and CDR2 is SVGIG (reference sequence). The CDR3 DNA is TGTGCCTCCCAGGGGGTCGGGAACACTGAAGCTTTCTTT. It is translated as CASQGVGNTEAFF.

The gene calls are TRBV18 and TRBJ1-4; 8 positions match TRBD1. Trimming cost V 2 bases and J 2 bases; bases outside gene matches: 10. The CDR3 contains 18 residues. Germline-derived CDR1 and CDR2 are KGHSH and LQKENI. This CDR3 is CASSPMSAGGATNEKLFF. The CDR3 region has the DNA TGTGCCAGCTCACCAATGTCGGCAGGGGGCGCGACTAATGAAAAACTGTTTTTT. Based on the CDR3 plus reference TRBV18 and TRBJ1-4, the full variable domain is NAGVMQNPRHLVRRRGQEARLRCSPMKGHSHVYWYRQLPEEGLKFMVYLQKENIIDESGMPKERFSAEFPKEGPSILRIQQVVRGDSAAYFCASSPMSAGGATNEKLFFGSGTQLSVL.

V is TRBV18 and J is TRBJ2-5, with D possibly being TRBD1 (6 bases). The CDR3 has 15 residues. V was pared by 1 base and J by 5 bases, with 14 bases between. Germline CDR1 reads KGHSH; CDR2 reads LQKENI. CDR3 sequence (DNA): TGTGCCAGCTCACCACGCGGACAGTCGACCGAGACCCAGTACTTC. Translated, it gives CASSPRGQSTETQYF.

CDR3 coding DNA: TGTGCCAGCAGTTTAATAGGCGGGAACACTGAAGCTTTCTTT. Its protein is CASSLIGGNTEAFF. The chain uses TRBV27 and TRBJ1-1; D is undetermined. Trimming shortened V by 2 bases and J by 1 base, and 8 bases separated the two germline ends. CDR3 size: 14 residues. Germline V gene data show CDR1 as MNHEY and CDR2 as SMNVEV (reference sequence).

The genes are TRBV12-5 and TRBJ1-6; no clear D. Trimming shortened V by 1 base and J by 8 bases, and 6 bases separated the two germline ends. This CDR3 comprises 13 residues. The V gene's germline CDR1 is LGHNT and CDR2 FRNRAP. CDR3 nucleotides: TGTGCTAGTGGTTTGGACGGGGATTCACCCCTCCACTTT. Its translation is CASGLDGDSPLHF.

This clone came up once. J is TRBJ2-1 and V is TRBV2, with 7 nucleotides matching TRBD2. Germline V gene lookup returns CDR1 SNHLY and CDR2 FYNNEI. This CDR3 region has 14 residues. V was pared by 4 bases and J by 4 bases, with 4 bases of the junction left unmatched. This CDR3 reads CASSGGGFYNEQFF. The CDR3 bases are TGTGCCAGCAGTGGGGGGGGGTTTTACAATGAGCAGTTCTTC.

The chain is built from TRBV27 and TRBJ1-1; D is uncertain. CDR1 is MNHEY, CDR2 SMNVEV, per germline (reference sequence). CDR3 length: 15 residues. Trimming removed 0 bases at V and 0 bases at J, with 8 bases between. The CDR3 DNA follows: TGTGCCAGCAGTTTATCGGTCAGTTTGAACACTGAAGCTTTCTTT. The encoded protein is CASSLSVSLNTEAFF.

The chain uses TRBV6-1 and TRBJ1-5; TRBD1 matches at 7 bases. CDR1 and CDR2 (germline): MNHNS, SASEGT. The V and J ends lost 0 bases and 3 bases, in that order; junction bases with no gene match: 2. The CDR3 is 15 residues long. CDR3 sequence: CASSEAQGINQPQHF. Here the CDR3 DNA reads TGTGCCAGCAGTGAAGCACAGGGGATCAATCAGCCCCAGCATTTT.

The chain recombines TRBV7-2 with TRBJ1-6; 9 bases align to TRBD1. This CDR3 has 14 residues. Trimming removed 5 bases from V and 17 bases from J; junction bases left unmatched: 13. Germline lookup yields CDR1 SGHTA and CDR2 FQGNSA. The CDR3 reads CASSPGQGFWGIHF. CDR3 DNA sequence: TGTGCCAGCAGCCCCGGACAGGGGTTTTGGGGGATCCACTTT.

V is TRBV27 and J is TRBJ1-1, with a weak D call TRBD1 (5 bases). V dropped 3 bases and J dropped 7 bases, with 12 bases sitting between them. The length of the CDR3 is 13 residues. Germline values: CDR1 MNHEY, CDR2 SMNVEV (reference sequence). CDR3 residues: CASSFIQGGEAFF. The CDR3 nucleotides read TGTGCCAGCAGTTTTATCCAGGGAGGTGAAGCTTTCTTT.

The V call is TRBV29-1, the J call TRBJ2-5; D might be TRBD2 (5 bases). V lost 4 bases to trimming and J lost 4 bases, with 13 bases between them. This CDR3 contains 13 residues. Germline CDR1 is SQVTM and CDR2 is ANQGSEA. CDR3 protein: CSVAKEGRETQYF. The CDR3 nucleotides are TGCAGCGTTGCCAAAGAGGGCCGAGAGACCCAGTACTTC. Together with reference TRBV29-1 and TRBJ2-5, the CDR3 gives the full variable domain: SAVISQKPSRDICQRGTSLTIQCQVDSQVTMMFWYRQQPGQSLTLIATANQGSEATYESGFVIDKFPISRPNLTFSTLTVSNMSPEDSSIYLCSVAKEGRETQYFGPGTRLLVL.

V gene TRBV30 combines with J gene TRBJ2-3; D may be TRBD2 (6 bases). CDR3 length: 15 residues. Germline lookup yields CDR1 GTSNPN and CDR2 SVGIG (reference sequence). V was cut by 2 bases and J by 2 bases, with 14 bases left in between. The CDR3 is CAWSSSGLFTDTQYF. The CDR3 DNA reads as TGTGCCTGGAGTTCTTCGGGACTTTTCACAGATACGCAGTATTTT.

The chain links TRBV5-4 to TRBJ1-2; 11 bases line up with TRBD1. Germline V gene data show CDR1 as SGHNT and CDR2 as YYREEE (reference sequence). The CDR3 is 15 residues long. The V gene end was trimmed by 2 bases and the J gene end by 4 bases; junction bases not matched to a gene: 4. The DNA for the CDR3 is TGTGCCAGCAGCTTAGGACAGGGGGCGACCTATGGCTACACCTTC. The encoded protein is CASSLGQGATYGYTF.